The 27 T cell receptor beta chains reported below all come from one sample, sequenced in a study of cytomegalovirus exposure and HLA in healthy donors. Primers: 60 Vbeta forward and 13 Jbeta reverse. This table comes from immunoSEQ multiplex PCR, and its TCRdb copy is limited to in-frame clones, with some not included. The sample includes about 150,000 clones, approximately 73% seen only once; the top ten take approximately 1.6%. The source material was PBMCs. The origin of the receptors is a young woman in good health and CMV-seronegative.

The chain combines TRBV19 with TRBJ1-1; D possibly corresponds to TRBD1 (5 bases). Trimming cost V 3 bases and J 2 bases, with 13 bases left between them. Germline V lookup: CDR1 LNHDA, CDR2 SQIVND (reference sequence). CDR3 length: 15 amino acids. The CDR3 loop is CASSIWAGRNTEAFF. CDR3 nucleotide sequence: TGTGCCAGTAGTATCTGGGCAGGGCGAAACACTGAAGCTTTCTTT.

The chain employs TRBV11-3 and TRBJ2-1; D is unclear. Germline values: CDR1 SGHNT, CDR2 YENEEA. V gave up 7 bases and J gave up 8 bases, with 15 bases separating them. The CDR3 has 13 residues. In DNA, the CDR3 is TGTGCCAGCACCGAGGAGAACGTCGATGAGCAGTTCTTC. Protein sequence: CASTEENVDEQFF.

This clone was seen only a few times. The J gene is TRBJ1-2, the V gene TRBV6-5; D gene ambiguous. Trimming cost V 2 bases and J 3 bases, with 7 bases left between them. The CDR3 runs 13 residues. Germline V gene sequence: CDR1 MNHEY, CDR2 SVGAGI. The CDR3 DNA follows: TGTGCCAGCAGTTACACCCCAGACTATGGCTACACCTTC. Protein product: CASSYTPDYGYTF.

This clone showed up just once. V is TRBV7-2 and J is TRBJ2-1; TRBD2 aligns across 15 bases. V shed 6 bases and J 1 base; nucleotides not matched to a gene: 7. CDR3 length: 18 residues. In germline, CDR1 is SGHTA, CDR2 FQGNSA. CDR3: CASSPGTSGRRSYNEQFF. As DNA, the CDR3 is TGTGCCAGCAGTCCCGGGACTAGCGGGAGGAGGTCCTACAATGAGCAGTTCTTC.

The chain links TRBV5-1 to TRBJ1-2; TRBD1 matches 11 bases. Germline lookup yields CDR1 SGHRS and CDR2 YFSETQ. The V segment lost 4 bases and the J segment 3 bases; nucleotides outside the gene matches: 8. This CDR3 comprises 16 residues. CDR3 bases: TGCGCCAGCAGCGACGGACAGGGGGCTAGGGACTATGGCTACACCTTC. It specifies CASSDGQGARDYGYTF.

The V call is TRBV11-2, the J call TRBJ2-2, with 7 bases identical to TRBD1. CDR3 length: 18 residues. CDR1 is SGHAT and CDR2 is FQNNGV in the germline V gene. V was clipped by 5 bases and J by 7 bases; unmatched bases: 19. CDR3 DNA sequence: TGTGCCAGCAGCCAACCGTATAGCTTGACAGGGCGAGGCGGGGAGCTGTTTTTT. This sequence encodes CASSQPYSLTGRGGELFF.

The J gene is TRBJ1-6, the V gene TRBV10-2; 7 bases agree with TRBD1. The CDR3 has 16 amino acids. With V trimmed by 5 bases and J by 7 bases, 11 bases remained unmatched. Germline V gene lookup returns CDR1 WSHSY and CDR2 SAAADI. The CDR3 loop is CASSSDSTGKNSPLHF. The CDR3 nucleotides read TGCGCCAGCAGTTCTGACTCGACAGGGAAGAATTCACCCCTCCACTTT.

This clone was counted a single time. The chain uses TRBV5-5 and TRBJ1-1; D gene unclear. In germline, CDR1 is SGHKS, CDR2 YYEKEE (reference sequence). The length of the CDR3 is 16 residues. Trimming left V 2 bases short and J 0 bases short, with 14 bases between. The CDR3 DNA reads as TGTGCCAGCAGCTTTCGGAATGGACTGTTGAACACTGAAGCTTTCTTT. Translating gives CASSFRNGLLNTEAFF.

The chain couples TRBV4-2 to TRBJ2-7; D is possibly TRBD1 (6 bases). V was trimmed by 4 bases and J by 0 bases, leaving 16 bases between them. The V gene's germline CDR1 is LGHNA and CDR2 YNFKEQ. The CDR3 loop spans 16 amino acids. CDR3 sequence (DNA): TGTGCCAGCAGCCCAGGCGACAGGACCTACTCCTACGAGCAGTACTTC. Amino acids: CASSPGDRTYSYEQYF.

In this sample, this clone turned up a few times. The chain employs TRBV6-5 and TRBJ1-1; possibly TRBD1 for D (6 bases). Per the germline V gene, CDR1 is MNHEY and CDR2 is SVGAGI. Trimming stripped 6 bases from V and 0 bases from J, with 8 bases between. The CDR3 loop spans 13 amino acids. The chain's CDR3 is CASRQGLNTEAFF. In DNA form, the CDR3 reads TGTGCCAGCAGACAGGGTCTGAACACTGAAGCTTTCTTT.

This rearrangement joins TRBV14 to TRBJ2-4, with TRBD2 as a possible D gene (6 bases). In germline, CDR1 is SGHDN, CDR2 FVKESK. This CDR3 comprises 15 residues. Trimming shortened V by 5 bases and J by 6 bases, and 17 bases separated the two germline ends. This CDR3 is CASSYRGLDGNIQYF. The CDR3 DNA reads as TGTGCCAGCAGCTACCGGGGACTGGACGGAAACATTCAGTACTTC.

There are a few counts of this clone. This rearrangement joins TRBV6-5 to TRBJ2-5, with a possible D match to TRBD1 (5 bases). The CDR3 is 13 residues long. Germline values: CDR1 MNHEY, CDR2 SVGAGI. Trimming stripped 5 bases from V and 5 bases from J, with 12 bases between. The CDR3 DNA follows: TGTGCCAGCAGTCTCCGACAGAGGGAGACCCAGTACTTC. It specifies CASSLRQRETQYF.

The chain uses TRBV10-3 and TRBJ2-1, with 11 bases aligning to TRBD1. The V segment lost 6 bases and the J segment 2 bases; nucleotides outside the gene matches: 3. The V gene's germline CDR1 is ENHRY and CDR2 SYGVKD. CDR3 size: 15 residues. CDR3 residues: CAIREGQGAYNEQFF. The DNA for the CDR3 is TGTGCCATCAGGGAGGGACAGGGGGCCTACAATGAGCAGTTCTTC.

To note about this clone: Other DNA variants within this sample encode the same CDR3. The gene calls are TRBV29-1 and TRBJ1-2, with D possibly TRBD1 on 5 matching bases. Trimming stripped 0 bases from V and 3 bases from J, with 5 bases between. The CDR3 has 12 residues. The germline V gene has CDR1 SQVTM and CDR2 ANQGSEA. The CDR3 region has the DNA TGCAGCGTTGAAGACAGGGACTATGGCTACACCTTC. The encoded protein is CSVEDRDYGYTF.

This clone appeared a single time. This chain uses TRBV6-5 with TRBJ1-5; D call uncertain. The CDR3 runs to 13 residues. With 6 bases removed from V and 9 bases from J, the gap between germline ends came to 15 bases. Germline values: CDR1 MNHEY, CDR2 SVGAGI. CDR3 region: CASSGVLGRPQHF. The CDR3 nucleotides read TGTGCCAGCAGCGGGGTGTTAGGGCGGCCCCAGCATTTT.

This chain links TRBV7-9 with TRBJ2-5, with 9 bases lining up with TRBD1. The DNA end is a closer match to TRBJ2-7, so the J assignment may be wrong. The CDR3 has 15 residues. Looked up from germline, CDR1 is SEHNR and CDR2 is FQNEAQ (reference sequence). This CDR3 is CASSSRTGVFSEQYF. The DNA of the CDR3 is TGTGCCAGCAGCTCGCGGACAGGGGTCTTTAGCGAGCAGTACTTC.

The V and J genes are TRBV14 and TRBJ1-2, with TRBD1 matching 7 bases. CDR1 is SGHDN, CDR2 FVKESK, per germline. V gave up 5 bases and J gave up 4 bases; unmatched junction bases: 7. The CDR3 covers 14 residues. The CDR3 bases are TGTGCCAGCAGCAGGGACAGCCCACTCTATGGCTACACCTTC. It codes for CASSRDSPLYGYTF.

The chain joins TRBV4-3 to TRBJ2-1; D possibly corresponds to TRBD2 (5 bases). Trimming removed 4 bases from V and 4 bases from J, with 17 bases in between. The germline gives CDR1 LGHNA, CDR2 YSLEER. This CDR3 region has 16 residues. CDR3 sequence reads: CASSRLGAEEYNEQFF. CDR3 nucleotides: TGCGCCAGCAGCCGCCTAGGAGCGGAAGAGTACAATGAGCAGTTCTTC.

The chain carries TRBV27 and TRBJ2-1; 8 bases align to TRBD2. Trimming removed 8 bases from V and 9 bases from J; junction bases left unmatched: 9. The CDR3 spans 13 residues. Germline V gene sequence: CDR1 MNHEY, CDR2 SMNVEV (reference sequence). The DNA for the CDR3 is TGTGCCAGCCAAGAGCGGGAGATGAGTGAGCAGTTCTTC. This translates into CASQEREMSEQFF.

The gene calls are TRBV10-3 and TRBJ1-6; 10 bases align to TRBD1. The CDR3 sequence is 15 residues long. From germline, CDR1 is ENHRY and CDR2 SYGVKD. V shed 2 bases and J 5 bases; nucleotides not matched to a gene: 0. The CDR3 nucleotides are TGTGCCATCAGTGAGGGGACAGGGGATAATTCACCCCTCCACTTT. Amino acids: CAISEGTGDNSPLHF.

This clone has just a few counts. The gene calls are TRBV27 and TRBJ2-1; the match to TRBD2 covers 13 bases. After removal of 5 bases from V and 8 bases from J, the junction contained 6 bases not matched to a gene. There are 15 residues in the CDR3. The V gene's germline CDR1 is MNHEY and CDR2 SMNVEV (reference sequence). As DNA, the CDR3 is TGTGCCAGCAGTCAGACTAGCGGGAGGATTCATGAGCAGTTCTTC. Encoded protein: CASSQTSGRIHEQFF.

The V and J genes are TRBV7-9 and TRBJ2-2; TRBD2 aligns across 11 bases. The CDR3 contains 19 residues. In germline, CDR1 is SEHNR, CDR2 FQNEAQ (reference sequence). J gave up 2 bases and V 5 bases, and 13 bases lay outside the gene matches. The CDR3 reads CASSHLPGLAAENTGELFF. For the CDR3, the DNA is TGTGCCAGCAGCCATCTTCCGGGACTAGCGGCAGAAAACACCGGGGAGCTGTTTTTT.

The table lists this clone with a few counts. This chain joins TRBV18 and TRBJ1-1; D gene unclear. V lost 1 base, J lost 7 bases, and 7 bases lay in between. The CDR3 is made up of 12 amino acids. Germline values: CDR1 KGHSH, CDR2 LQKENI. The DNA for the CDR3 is TGTGCCAGCTCACCACAGCGGGATGAAGCTTTCTTT. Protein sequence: CASSPQRDEAFF.

This CDR3 is CSVGRTGLFEQFF. The CDR3 DNA reads as TGCAGCGTTGGTCGGACAGGGTTATTTGAGCAGTTCTTC. The rearrangement uses TRBV29-1 and TRBJ2-1, with 8 positions matching TRBD1. This CDR3 is 13 amino acids long. The J segment lost 9 bases and the V segment lost 4 bases, leaving 8 bases of the junction unmatched. CDR1 is SQVTM and CDR2 is ANQGSEA in the germline V gene.

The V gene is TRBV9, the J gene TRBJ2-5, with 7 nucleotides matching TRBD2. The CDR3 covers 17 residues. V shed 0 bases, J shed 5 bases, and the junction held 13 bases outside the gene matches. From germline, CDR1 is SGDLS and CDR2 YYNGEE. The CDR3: CASSVAGGGSGYETQYF. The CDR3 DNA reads TGTGCCAGCAGCGTAGCTGGGGGGGGGAGCGGCTACGAGACCCAGTACTTC.

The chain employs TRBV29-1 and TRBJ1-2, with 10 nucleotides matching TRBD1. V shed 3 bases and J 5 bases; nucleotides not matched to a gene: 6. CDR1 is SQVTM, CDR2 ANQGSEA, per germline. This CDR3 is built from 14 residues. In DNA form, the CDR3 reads TGCAGCGTTGATCGCCGGACAGGGGGATATGGCTACACCTTC. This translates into CSVDRRTGGYGYTF.

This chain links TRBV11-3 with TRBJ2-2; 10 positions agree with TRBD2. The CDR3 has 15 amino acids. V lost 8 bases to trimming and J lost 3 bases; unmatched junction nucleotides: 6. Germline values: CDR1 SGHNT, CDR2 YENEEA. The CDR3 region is CASQSGREDTGELFF. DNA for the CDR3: TGTGCCAGCCAGAGCGGGAGGGAGGACACCGGGGAGCTGTTTTTT.